The source of this TCR beta chain is a study of cytomegalovirus exposure and HLA in healthy donors. Per the germline V gene, CDR1 is SGHRS and CDR2 is YFSETQ. The CDR3 is 15 amino acids. V lost 0 bases to trimming and J lost 3 bases; unmatched junction nucleotides: 5. PCR was performed using 60 Vbeta and 13 Jbeta primers. Sequencing used immunoSEQ multiplex PCR; TCRdb keeps in-frame clones, though not all of them. This sample has 150,000 to 200,000 clones; 75% to 90% occur once, and the top ten carry about 4.7%. V usage is TRBV5-1 and J usage is TRBJ1-1, with 7 positions matching TRBD1. The clonotype was recovered from a man aged 30 to 45 in good health and CMV-seronegative. Material: PBMCs. The CDR3 DNA is TGCGCCAGCAGCTTGGAGGGACAGCATCACACTGAAGCTTTCTTT. This translates into CASSLEGQHHTEAFF.